This T cell receptor beta chain was recovered during a study of shared clonotypes between healthy human individuals. This clone turned up a few times. Its antigen is as yet unknown. Here immunoSEQ multiplex PCR was the method, and the copy in TCRdb shows in-frame clones only, minus some. Among hundreds of thousands of clones listed, over 60% were seen once. Points from the study as a whole: It was the few donors that limited the genetic and exposure-history diversity represented.

This CDR3 region has 13 residues. Trimming cost V 4 bases and J 5 bases, with 14 bases left between them. Germline V gene lookup returns CDR1 SQVTM and CDR2 ANQGSEA. The chain recombines TRBV29-1 with TRBJ1-1; D is possibly TRBD1 (5 bases). Source material: PBMCs. The TCR was taken from a woman aged 40 to 50 in good health. Some clones in this sample may be carry-over from other donors' samples. The CDR3 protein is CSVALGRRTEAFF. The CDR3 bases are TGCAGCGTTGCGCTGGGGCGGCGGACTGAAGCTTTCTTT.